This T cell receptor beta chain was captured by sequencing in a study of T cell repertoires in cytomegalovirus infection. Whole-study results and caveats: People with CMV and the relevant HLA were identified by cumulative public TCR beta family frequency. HLA-C-restricted, CMV-specific TCR beta clonotypes were dominant ex vivo.

For this clonotype: Antigen: not known.

The CDR3 runs 15 residues. Germline CDR1 and CDR2: SQVTM and ANQGSEA. Trimming left V 1 base short and J 4 bases short, with 17 bases between. TCRdb fed the reads into MiXCR, producing one record per CDR3 protein. The sample shows hundreds of thousands of distinct CDR3 sequences, more than 20% of them seen only once. The rearrangement links TRBV29-1 to TRBJ2-7; D is uncertain. This TCR derives from a human donor in good health (CMV status not recorded). Some clones in this sample may be carry-over from other donors' samples. Source material: CD8+ T cells from PBMCs. The CDR3 nucleotides are TGCAGCGTTGAAGGTCGTGGCCCTTCCGGATACGAGCAGTACTTC. Protein product: CSVEGRGPSGYEQYF.